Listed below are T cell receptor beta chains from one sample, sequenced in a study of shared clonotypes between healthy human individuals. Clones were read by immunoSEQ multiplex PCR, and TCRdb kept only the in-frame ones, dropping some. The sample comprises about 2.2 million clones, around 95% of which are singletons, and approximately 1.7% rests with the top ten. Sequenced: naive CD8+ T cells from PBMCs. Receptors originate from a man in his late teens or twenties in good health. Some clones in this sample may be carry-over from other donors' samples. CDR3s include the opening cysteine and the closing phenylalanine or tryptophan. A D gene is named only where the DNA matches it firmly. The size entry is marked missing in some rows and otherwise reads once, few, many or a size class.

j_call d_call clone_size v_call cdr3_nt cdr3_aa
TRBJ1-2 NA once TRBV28 TGTGCCAGCAGTTGGGTCAGGGAGCTCTATGGCTACACCTTC CASSWVRELYGYTF
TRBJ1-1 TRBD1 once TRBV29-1 TGCAGCGTTGAAGATCCGAAAATGGGACAGGGAAACACTGAAGCTTTCTTT CSVEDPKMGQGNTEAFF
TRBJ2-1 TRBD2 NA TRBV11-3 TGTGCCAGCAGCTTAGATTCCGGACTAGCGGTCAATGAGCAGTTCTTC CASSLDSGLAVNEQFF
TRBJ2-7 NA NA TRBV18 TGTGCCAGCTCAATTCCCGGGGCCACCTACGAGCAGTACTTC CASSIPGATYEQYF
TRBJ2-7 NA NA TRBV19 TGTGCCAGTAGTATAGTTCCCTCTCGGACCTACGAGCAGTACTTC CASSIVPSRTYEQYF
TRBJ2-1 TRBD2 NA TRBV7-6 TGTGCCAGCAGCTTAGCCCTAGCGGGAGATAGTGAGCAGTTCTTC CASSLALAGDSEQFF
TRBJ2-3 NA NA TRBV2 TGTGCCAGCAAACGGGAGTGGGATACGCAGTATTTT CASKREWDTQYF
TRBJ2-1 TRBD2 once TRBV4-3 TGCGCCAGCAGCCACCTTCTAGCGGCCCTAAACAATGAGCAGTTCTTC CASSHLLAALNNEQFF
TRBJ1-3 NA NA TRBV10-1 TGCGCCAGCAGTGACGGCTACTCTGGAAACACCATATATTTT CASSDGYSGNTIYF
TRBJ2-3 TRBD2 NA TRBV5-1 TGCGCCAGCAGCTGGGGGCTAGCGGGGAGAATCACAGATACGCAGTATTTT CASSWGLAGRITDTQYF
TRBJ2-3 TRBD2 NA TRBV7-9 TGTGCCAGCAATTCCCGGGAGGGGGGGACAGATACGCAGTATTTT CASNSREGGTDTQYF
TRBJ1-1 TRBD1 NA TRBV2 TGTGCCAGTAGACAGGGACTAGAAGCTTTCTTT CASRQGLEAFF
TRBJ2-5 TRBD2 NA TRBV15 TGTGCCACCAGCAGAGATAACCCCCCCTATAGCGGGAGGCCGAAGTTGGCCCAGTACTTC CATSRDNPPYSGRPKLAQYF
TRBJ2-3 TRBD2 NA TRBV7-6 TGTGCCAGCAGCTTAGTGACTAGCGGGAGTACAGATACGCAGTATTTT CASSLVTSGSTDTQYF
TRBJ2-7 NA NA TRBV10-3 TGTGCCAGTAGGGGCTGGTCAGGCCCCGAGCAGTACTTC CASRGWSGPEQYF
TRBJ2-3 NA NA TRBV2 TGTGCCAGCAGTGAACAACATAGCACAGATACGCAGTATTTT CASSEQHSTDTQYF
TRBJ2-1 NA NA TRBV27 TGTGCCAGCAGTTTTTCATTAGCGGAGTCTAATGAGCAGTTCTTC CASSFSLAESNEQFF
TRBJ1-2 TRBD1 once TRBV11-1 TGTGCCAGCACCGACACAGGGGCCGGCTACACCTTC CASTDTGAGYTF
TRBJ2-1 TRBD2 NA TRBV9 TGTGCCAGCAGCGGCGGGACTAGTGGTTTCAATGAGCAGTTCTTC CASSGGTSGFNEQFF
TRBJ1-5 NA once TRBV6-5 TGTGCCAGCAGCTCTTTTAGCAATCAGCCCCAGCATTTT CASSSFSNQPQHF
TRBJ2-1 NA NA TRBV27 TGTGCCAGCGGAGACAATGAGCAGTTCTTC CASGDNEQFF
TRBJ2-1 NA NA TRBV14 TGTGCCAGCAGCCCCGGACTCGGTGAGCAGTTCTTC CASSPGLGEQFF
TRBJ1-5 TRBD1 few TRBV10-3 TGTGCCATCAGTGATACAGGGGCTCAGCCCCAGCATTTT CAISDTGAQPQHF
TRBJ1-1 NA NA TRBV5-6 TGTGCCAGCAGCTTCCTGGGGGTGAGGTTGAACACTGAAGCTTTCTTT CASSFLGVRLNTEAFF
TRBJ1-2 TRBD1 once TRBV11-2 TGTGCCAGCAGTCCCGGGACAGGGCTACGCTATGGCTACACCTTC CASSPGTGLRYGYTF
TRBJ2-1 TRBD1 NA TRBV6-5 TGTGCCAGCAGCCCGGGACAGGGAGAAAATGAGCAGTTCTTC CASSPGQGENEQFF
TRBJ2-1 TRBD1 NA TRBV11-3 TGTGCCAGCAGCCACAGGGGACAGGGGGCGGACAATGAGCAGTTCTTC CASSHRGQGADNEQFF
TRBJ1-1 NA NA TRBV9 TGTGCCAGCAGCGTATTTGGGGGAAACACTGAAGCTTTCTTT CASSVFGGNTEAFF
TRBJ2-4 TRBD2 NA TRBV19 TGTGCCAGTAGTATAGATGGTAGCGGGACGGCCAAAAACATTCAGTACTTC CASSIDGSGTAKNIQYF
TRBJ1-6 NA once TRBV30 TGTGCCTGGCGGATTTACAGCCCCTATAATTCACCCCTCCACTTT CAWRIYSPYNSPLHF
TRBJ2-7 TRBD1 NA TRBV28 TGTGCCAGCAGTGGGGGACAGGGAGTGGTCGAGCAGTACTTC CASSGGQGVVEQYF
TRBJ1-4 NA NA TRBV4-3 TGCGCCAGCAGCCATCAAGTAGCAACTAATGAAAAACTGTTTTTT CASSHQVATNEKLFF
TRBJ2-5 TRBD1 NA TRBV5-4 TGTGCCAGCAGCTACAGGGGGCTGGGAGAGACCCAGTACTTC CASSYRGLGETQYF
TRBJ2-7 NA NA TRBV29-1 TGCAGCGCGGCGGTCCCGGGACCTTCCTCCTACGAGCAGTACTTC CSAAVPGPSSYEQYF
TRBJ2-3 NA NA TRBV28 TGTGCCAGCAGTTTCACCCGTGCTTCAGATACGCAGTATTTT CASSFTRASDTQYF
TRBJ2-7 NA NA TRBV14 TGTGCCAGCAGCCCAAATCGCGGCTTAGGTTACTACGAGCAGTACTTC CASSPNRGLGYYEQYF
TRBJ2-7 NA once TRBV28 TGTGCCAGCACCCAATCCCCTTGGAGGTACGAGCAGTACTTC CASTQSPWRYEQYF
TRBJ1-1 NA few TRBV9 TGTGCCAGCAGCGTAGCTTTCGGGGGAACTGAAGCTTTCTTT CASSVAFGGTEAFF
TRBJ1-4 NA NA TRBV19 TGTGCCAGTAGTATAACGTATCTTAATGAAAAACTGTTTTTT CASSITYLNEKLFF
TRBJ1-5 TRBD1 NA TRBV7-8 TGTGCCAGCAGCTTAGCGACAGGGGGCATGGGCAATCAGCCCCAGCATTTT CASSLATGGMGNQPQHF
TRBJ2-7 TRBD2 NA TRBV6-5 TGTGCCAGCAGTTACTATCTAGCGGGAGGAAACTACGAGCAGTACTTC CASSYYLAGGNYEQYF
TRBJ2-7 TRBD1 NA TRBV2 TGTGCCATTCAATTCAGGGGGCGAGGGTACGAGCAGTACTTC CAIQFRGRGYEQYF
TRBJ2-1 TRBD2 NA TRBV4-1 TGCGCCAGCAGCCTAACCGAGACTAGCGGGCGAACCTACAATGAGCAGTTCTTC CASSLTETSGRTYNEQFF
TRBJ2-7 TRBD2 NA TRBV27 TGTGCCAGCAGTTTTGGAGCGGGAGTGGTCGCCTACGAGCAGTACTTC CASSFGAGVVAYEQYF
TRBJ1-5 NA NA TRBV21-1 TGTGCCAGCAGCAAAGGTCAAAGGCTCCGGGACAGGGAGAGCAATCAGCCCCAGCATTTT CASSKGQRLRDRESNQPQHF
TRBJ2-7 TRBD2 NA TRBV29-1 TGCAGCCCACCCCCGGGCTGGCTAGCGGGAGTCTTCTGCGTCTACGAGCAGTACTTC CSPPPGWLAGVFCVYEQYF
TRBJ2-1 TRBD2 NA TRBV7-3 TGTGCCAGCAGCTTAACCGGAACTAGCGGGACCCGAACCTACAATGAGCAGTTCTTC CASSLTGTSGTRTYNEQFF
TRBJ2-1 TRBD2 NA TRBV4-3 TGCGCCAGCAGCCCGGGGCTGGCGGGAGGGCCGCCTGAGCAGTTCTTC CASSPGLAGGPPEQFF
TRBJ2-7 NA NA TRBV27 TGTGCCAGCAGTGCCAACCGGGCCTCGCACGAGCAGTACTTC CASSANRASHEQYF
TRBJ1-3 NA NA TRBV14 TGTTCCAGCAGCCAAGATCGAGACGCCGGCCCCTACTGGGACACCATATATTTT CSSSQDRDAGPYWDTIYF
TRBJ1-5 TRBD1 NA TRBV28 TGTGCCAGCAGTTTGAGGACAGGGATCAATCAGCCCCAGCATTTT CASSLRTGINQPQHF
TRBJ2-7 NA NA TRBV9 TGTGCCAGCAGCGTAGCCCCCGACGCGGGTTACGAGCAGTACTTC CASSVAPDAGYEQYF
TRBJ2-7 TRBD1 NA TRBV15 TGTGCCACCAGTAAGAGCCCGGGACAGGGGATCTACGAGCAGTACTTC CATSKSPGQGIYEQYF
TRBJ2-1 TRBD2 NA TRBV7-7 TGTGCCAGCAGCCCCAGGAGTAGCGGGAATGAGCAGTTCTTC CASSPRSSGNEQFF
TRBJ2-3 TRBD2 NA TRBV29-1 TGCAGCGTTTCTAGCGGTTATACCACAGATACGCAGTATTTT CSVSSGYTTDTQYF
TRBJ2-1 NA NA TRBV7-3 TGTGCCAGCAGCCCTAGTGCAGGCTTCAATGAGCAGTTCTTC CASSPSAGFNEQFF
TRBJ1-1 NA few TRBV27 TGTGCCAGCAGTTTCGACAGGAGCACTGAAGCTTTCTTT CASSFDRSTEAFF
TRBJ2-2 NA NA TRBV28 TGTGCCAGCAGTTTGTTCCTGCCGGGGGGGGAGCTGTTTTTT CASSLFLPGGELFF
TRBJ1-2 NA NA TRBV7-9 TGTGCCAGCAGCGCGGGTTGGGGCTACACCTTC CASSAGWGYTF